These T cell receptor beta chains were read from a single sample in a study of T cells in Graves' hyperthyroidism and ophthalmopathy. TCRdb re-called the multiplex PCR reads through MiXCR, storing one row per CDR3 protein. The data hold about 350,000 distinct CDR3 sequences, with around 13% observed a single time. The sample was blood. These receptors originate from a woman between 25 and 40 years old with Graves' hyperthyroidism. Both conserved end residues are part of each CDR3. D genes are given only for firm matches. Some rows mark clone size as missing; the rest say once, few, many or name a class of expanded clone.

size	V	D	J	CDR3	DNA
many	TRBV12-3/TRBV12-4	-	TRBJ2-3	CASCRNSGTDTQYF	TGTGCCAGCTGTCGGAATAGCGGCACAGATACGCAGTATTTT
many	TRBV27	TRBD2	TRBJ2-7	CASSLSIPAGVGYEQYF	TGTGCCAGCAGTTTATCGATCCCAGCGGGAGTGGGGTACGAGCAGTACTTC
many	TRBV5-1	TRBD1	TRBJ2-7	CASSLWRPGTGPYEQYF	TGCGCCAGCAGCTTGTGGCGGCCCGGGACAGGGCCCTACGAGCAGTACTTC
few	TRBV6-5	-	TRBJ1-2	CASSYVAEDGYTF	TGTGCCAGCAGTTACGTGGCTGAAGATGGCTACACCTTC
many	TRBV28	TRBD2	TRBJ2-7	CASSSGTRLYEQYF	TGTGCCAGCAGTTCCGGGACTAGGCTCTACGAGCAGTACTTC
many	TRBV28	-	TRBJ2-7	CASSFSGGLGTTEYEQYF	TGTGCCAGCAGTTTTTCAGGGGGACTCGGGACAACCGAATACGAGCAGTACTTC
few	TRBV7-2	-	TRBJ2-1	CASSGLSYNEQFF	TGTGCCAGCAGCGGCCTGTCCTACAATGAGCAGTTCTTC
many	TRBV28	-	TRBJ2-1	CASSLSGNEQFF	TGTGCCAGCAGCTTATCGGGCAATGAGCAGTTCTTC
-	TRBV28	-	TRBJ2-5	CASSSTGEAFATQYF	TGTGCCAGCAGTTCCACAGGGGAGGCGTTTGCGACCCAGTACTTC
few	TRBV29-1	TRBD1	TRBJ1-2	CSVEGGQARYGYTF	TGCAGCGTTGAAGGAGGACAGGCCCGTTATGGCTACACCTTC
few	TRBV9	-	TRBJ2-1	CASSVEAGGYNEQFF	TGTGCCAGCAGCGTAGAAGCCGGGGGCTACAATGAGCAGTTCTTC
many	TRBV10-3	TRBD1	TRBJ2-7	CAISPGQGAYEQYF	TGTGCCATCAGCCCCGGACAGGGGGCTTACGAGCAGTACTTC
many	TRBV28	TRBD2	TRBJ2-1	CASSPPPGLAASNEQFF	TGTGCCAGCAGTCCCCCCCCGGGACTAGCGGCCTCCAATGAGCAGTTCTTC
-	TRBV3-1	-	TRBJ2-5	CASSTTQAGSGVRETQYF	TGTGCCAGCAGCACCACCCAAGCAGGGTCAGGGGTTCGGGAGACCCAGTACTTC
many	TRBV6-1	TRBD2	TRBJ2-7	CASSESSGSVYEQYF	TGTGCCAGCAGTGAATCTAGCGGGAGTGTCTACGAGCAGTACTTC
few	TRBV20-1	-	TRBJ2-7	CSARAAEPYEQYF	TGCAGTGCTAGAGCCGCCGAACCCTACGAGCAGTACTTC
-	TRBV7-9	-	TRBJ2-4	CASSLRGYIQYF	TGTGCCAGCAGCTTGAGGGGGTACATTCAGTACTTC
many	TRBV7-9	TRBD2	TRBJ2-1	CASSLGWTSGYNEQFF	TGTGCCAGCAGCTTAGGTTGGACTAGCGGATACAATGAGCAGTTCTTC
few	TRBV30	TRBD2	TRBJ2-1	CAWTIPRGTSGSPSSYNEQFF	TGTGCCTGGACCATCCCCCGGGGGACTAGCGGGAGTCCAAGCTCCTACAATGAGCAGTTCTTC
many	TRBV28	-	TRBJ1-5	CASRRSQSNQPQHF	TGTGCCAGCAGACGAAGCCAAAGCAATCAGCCCCAGCATTTT
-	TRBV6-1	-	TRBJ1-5	CATRVAVNQPQHF	TGTGCCACCCGAGTCGCCGTTAATCAGCCCCAGCATTTT
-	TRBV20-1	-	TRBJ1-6	CSVNREPNSPLHF	TGCAGTGTGAACCGGGAGCCTAATTCACCCCTCCACTTT
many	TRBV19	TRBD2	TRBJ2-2	CASSTTSGIRPGELFF	TGTGCCAGTAGTACGACTAGCGGGATCAGGCCCGGGGAGCTGTTTTTT
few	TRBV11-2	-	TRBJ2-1	CASSQVAGRYNEQFF	TGTGCCAGCAGTCAGGTGGCGGGAAGGTACAATGAGCAGTTCTTC
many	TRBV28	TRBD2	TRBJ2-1	CASRRRLAGGNEQFF	TGTGCCAGCAGGCGTCGACTAGCGGGAGGTAATGAGCAGTTCTTC
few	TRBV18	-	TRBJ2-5	CASSPRYDRPEAQYF	TGTGCCAGCTCACCACGCTACGACCGGCCCGAGGCCCAGTACTTC
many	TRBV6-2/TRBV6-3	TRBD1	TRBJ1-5	CASLSTGGAGGNQPQHF	TGTGCCAGCCTATCAACAGGGGGCGCGGGGGGCAATCAGCCCCAGCATTTT
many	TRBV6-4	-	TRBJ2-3	CASSVRADTDTQYF	TGTGCCAGCAGTGTGCGGGCGGACACAGATACGCAGTATTTT
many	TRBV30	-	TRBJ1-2	CAWSQTTRYTF	TGTGCCTGGAGCCAGACTACCCGCTACACCTTC
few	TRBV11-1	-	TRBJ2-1	CASSLRVNDEQFF	TGTGCCAGCAGCTTACGTGTCAACGATGAGCAGTTCTTC